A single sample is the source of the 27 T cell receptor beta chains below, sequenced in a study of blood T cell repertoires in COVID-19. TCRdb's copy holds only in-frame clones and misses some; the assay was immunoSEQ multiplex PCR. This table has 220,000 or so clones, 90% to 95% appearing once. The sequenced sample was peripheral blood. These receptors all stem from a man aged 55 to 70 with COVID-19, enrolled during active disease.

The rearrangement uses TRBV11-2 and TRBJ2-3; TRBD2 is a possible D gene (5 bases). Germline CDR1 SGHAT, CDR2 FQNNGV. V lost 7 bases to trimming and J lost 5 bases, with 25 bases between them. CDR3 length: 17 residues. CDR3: CASTPKFRTAMGDTQYF. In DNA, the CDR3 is TGTGCCAGCACCCCTAAATTTAGGACTGCAATGGGAGATACGCAGTATTTT.

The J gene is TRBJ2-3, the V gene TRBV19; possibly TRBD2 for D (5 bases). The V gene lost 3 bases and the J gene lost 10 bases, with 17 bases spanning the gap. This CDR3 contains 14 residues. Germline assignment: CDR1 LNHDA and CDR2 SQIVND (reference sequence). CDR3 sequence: CASSIGKNRGPQYF. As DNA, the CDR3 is TGTGCCAGTAGTATCGGGAAGAATCGCGGTCCGCAGTATTTT.

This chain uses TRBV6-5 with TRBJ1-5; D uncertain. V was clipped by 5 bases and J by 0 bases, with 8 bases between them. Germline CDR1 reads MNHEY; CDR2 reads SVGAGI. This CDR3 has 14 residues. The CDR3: CASSPRDSNQPQHF. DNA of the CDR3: TGTGCCAGCAGTCCCCGAGATAGCAATCAGCCCCAGCATTTT.

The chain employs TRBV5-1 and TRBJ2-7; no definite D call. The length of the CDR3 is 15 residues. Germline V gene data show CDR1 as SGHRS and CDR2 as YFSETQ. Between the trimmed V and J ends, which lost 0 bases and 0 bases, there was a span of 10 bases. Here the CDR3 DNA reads TGCGCCAGCAGCTTGGGCGGAAGAAACTCCTACGAGCAGTACTTC. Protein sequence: CASSLGGRNSYEQYF.

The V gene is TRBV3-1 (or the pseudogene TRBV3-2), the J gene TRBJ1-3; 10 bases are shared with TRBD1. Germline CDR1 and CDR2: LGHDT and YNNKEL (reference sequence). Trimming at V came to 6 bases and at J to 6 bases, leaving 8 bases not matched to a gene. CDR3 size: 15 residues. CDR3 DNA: TGTGCCAGCAGTCCGTCCGGGACAGGGGAAAACACCATATATTTT. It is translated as CASSPSGTGENTIYF.

CDR3 sequence (DNA): TGTGCCAGCAGCAAACAGGGACTAGCGCCAGATACGCAGTATTTT. This translates into CASSKQGLAPDTQYF. The chain is built from TRBV7-3 and TRBJ2-3; 10 positions match TRBD2. This CDR3 is built from 15 residues. Germline loops: CDR1 SGHTA, CDR2 FQGTGA. The junction had 6 bases not matched to a gene; V was cut back by 5 bases and J by 4 bases.

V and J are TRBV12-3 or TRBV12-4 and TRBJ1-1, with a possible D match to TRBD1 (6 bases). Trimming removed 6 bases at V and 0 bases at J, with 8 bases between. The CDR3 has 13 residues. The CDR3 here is CASRQGMNTEAFF. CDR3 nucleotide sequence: TGTGCCAGCAGGCAGGGGATGAACACTGAAGCTTTCTTT.

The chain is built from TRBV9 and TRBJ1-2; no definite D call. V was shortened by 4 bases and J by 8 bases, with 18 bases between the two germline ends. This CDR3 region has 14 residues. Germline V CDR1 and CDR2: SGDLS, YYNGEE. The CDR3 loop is CASSILTGSGGYTF. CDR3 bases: TGTGCCAGCAGCATACTGACCGGATCGGGGGGCTACACCTTC.

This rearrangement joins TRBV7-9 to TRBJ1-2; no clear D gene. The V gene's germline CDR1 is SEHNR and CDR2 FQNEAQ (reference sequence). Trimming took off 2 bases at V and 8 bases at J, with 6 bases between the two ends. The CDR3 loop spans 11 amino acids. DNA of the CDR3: TGTGCCAGCAGCTTATACGAGGGCTACACCTTC. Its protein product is CASSLYEGYTF.

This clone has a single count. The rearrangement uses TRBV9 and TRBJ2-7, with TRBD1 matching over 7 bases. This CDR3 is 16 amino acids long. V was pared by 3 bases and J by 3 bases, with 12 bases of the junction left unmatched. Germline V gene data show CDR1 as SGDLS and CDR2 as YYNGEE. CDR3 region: CASSGSPGQIFYEQYF. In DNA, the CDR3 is TGTGCCAGCAGCGGGTCTCCGGGACAGATCTTCTACGAGCAGTACTTC.

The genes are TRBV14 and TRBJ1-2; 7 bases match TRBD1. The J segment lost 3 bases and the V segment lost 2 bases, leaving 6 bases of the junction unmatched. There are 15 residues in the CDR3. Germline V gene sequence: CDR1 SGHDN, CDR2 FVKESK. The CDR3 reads CASSQRTGSDYGYTF. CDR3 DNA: TGTGCCAGCAGCCAACGGACAGGCTCTGACTATGGCTACACCTTC.

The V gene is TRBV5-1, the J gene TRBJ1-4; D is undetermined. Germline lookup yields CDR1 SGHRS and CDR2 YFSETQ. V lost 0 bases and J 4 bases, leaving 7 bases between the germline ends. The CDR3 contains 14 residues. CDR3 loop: CASSLAEGNEKLFF. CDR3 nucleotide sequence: TGCGCCAGCAGCTTGGCCGAGGGTAATGAAAAACTGTTTTTT.

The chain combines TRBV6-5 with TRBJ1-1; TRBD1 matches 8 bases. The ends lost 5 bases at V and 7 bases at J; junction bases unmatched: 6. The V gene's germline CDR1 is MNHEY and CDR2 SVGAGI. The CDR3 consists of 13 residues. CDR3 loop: CASSIPGGGEAFF. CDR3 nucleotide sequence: TGTGCCAGCAGTATACCAGGGGGCGGTGAAGCTTTCTTT.

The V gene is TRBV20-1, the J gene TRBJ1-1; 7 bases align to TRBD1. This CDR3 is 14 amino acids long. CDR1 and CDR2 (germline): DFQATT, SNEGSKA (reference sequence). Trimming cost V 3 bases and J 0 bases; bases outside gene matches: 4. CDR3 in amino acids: CSASSQGMNTEAFF. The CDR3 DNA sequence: TGCAGTGCTAGTTCACAGGGGATGAACACTGAAGCTTTCTTT.

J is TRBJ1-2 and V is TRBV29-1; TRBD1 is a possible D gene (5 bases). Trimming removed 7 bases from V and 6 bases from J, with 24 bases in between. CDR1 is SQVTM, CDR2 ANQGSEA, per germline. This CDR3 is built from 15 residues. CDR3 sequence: CSALPTARRQDGYTF. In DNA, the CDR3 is TGCAGCGCCCTCCCGACAGCGAGAAGGCAGGATGGCTACACCTTC.

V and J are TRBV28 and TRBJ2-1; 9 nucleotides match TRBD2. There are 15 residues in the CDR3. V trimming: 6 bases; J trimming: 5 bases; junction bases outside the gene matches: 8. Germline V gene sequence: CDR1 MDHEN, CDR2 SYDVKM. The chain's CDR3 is CASRFSGRPHNEQFF. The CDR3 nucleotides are TGTGCCAGCAGATTTAGCGGGAGACCCCACAATGAGCAGTTCTTC.

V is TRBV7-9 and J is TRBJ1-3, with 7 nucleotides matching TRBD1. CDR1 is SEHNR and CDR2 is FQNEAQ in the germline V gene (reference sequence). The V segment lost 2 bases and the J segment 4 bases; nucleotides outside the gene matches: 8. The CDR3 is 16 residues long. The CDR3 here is CASSLSGQRIGNTIYF. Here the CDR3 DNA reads TGTGCCAGCAGCTTATCGGGACAGCGCATCGGAAACACCATATATTTT.

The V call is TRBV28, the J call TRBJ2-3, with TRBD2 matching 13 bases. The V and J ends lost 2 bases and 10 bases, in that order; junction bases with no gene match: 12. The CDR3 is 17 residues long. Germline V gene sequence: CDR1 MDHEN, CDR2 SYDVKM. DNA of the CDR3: TGTGCCAGCAGTTTAAATGGGGGACTAGCGGGGACCCTCCCGCAGTATTTT. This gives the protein CASSLNGGLAGTLPQYF.

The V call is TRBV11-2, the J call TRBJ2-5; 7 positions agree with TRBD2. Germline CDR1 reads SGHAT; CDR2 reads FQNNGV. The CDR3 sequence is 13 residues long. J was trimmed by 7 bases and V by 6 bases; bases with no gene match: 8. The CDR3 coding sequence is TGTGCCAGCAGACATCCGGGGGAGGGGACCCAGTACTTC. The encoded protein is CASRHPGEGTQYF.

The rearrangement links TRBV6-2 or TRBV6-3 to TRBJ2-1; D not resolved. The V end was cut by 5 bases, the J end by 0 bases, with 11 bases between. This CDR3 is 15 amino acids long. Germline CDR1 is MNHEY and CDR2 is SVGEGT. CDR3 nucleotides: TGTGCCAGCAGTGGTTCTACGAGCTCCTACAATGAGCAGTTCTTC. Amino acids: CASSGSTSSYNEQFF.

The CDR3 loop is CASSVVPGSTDTQYF. DNA of the CDR3: TGTGCCAGCAGCGTAGTTCCGGGAAGCACAGATACGCAGTATTTT. This chain connects TRBV9 to TRBJ2-3; D may be TRBD2 (5 bases). Trimming left V 0 bases short and J 0 bases short, with 8 bases between. Germline loops: CDR1 SGDLS, CDR2 YYNGEE. The CDR3 runs to 15 residues.

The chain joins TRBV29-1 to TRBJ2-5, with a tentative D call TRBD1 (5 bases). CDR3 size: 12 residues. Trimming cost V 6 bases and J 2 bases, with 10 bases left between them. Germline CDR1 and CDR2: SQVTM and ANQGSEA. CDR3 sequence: CSVKTAQETQYF. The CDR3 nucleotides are TGCAGCGTCAAGACAGCTCAAGAGACCCAGTACTTC.

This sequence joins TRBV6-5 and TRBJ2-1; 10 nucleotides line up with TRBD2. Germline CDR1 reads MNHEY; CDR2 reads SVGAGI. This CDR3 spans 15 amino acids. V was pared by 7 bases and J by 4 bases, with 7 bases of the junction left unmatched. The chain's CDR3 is CASTPGLASYNEQFF. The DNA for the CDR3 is TGTGCCAGCACTCCGGGACTAGCGTCATACAATGAGCAGTTCTTC.

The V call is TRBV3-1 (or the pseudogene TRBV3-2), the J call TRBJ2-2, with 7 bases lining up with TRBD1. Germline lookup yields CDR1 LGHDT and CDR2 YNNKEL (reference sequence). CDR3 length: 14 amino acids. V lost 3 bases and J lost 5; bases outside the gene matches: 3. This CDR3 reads CASSQYRGTGELFF. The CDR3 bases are TGTGCCAGCAGCCAGTACAGGGGTACCGGGGAGCTGTTTTTT.

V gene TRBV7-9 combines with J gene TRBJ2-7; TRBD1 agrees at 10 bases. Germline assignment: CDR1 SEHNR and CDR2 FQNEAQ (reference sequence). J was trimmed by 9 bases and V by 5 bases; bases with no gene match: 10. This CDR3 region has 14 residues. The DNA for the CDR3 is TGTGCCAGCAGCATCGCCGGGACAGGGGAAGGGCAGTACTTC. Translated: CASSIAGTGEGQYF.

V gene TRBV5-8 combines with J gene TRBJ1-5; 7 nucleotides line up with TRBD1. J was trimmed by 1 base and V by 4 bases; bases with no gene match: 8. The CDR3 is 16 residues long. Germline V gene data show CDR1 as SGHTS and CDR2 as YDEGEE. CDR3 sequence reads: CASSRTGGVSNQPQHF. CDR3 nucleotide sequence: TGTGCCAGCAGCCGGACAGGCGGCGTCAGCAATCAGCCCCAGCATTTT.

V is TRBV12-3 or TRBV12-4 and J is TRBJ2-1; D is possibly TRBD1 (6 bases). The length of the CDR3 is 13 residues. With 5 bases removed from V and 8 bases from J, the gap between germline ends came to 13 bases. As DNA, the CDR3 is TGTGCCAGCAGTCGACAGGCCTTGGATGAGCAGTTCTTC. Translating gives CASSRQALDEQFF.